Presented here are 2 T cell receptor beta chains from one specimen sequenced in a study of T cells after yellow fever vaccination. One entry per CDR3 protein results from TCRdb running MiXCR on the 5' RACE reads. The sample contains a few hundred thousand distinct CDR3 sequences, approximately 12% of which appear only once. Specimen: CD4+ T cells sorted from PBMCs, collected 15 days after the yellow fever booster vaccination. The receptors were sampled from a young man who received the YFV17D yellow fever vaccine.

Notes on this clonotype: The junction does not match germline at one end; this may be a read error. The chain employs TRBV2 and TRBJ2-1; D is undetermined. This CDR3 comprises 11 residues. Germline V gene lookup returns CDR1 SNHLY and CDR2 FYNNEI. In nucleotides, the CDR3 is TGTGCCAGCAGTGAACTCAATGAGCAGATCTTC. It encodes CASSELNEQIF.

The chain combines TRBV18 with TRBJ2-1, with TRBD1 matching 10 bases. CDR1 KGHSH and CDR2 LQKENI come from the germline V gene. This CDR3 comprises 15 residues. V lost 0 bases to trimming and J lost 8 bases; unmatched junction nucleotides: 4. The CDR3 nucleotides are TGTGCCAGCTCACCACCGGGACAGGGGTTTCATGAGCAGTTCTTC. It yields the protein CASSPPGQGFHEQFF. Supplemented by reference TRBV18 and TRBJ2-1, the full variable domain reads NAGVMQNPRHLVRRRGQEARLRCSPMKGHSHVYWYRQLPEEGLKFMVYLQKENIIDESGMPKERFSAEFPKEGPSILRIQQVVRGDSAAYFCASSPPGQGFHEQFFGPGTRLTVL.